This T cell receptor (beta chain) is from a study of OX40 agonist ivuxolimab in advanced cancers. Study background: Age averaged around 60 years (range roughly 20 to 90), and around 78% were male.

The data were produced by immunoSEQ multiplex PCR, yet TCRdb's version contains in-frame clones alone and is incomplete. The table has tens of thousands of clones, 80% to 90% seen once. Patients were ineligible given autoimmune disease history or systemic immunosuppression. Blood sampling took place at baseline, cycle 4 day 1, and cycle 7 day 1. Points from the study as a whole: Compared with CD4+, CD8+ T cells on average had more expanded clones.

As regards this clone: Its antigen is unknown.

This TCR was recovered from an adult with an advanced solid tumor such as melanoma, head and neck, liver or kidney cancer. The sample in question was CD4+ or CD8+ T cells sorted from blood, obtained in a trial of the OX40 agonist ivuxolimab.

CDR3 nucleotides: TGTGCCAGTAGTGCAGGGGACAGCAGGTACGAGCAGTACTTC. It encodes CASSAGDSRYEQYF. The V and J genes are TRBV19 and TRBJ2-7; 7 bases map to TRBD1. The CDR3 is 14 amino acids. The trim removed 5 bases at V and 4 bases at J, leaving 8 bases unmatched. Germline CDR1 is LNHDA and CDR2 is SQIVND (reference sequence).